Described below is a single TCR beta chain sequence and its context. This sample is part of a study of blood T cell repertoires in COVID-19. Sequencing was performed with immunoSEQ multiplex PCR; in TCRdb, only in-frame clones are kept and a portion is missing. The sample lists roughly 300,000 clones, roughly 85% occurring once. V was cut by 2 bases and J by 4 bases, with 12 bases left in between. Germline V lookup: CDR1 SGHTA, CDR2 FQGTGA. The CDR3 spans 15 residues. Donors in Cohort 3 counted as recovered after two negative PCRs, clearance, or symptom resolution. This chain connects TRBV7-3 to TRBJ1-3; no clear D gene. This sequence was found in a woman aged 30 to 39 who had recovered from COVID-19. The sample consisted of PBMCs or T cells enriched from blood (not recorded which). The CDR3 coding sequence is TGTGCCAGCAGCTTATCCGGATTAGCCGGAAACACCATATATTTT. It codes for CASSLSGLAGNTIYF.